One sample yielded the 5 T cell receptor beta chains listed below, sequenced in a study of OX40 agonist ivuxolimab in advanced cancers. Profiling relied on immunoSEQ multiplex PCR, and the TCRdb table lists in-frame clones only, not all of them. The table shows about 71,000 clones, with about 81% occurring only once. The material sequenced was CD4+ or CD8+ T cells sorted from blood, taken in a trial of the OX40 agonist ivuxolimab. The receptors shown here come from an adult with an advanced solid tumor such as melanoma, head and neck, liver or kidney cancer.

There are a few counts of this clone. The rearrangement joins TRBV7-2 to TRBJ1-2; TRBD1 matches at 8 bases. This CDR3 region has 15 residues. Trimming at V came to 4 bases and at J to 4 bases, leaving 8 bases not matched to a gene. Germline V lookup: CDR1 SGHTA, CDR2 FQGNSA. Here the CDR3 DNA reads TGTGCCAGCAGCTCCCATGGGCAGGGGGCCTATGGCTACACCTTC. It codes for CASSSHGQGAYGYTF.

This clone was seen at least ten times. The chain recombines TRBV19 with TRBJ2-7; 9 bases match TRBD1. Trimming removed 3 bases from V and 2 bases from J; junction bases left unmatched: 5. Germline V gene lookup returns CDR1 LNHDA and CDR2 SQIVND (reference sequence). CDR3 length: 15 residues. CDR3: CASSIGQGKPYEQYF. For the CDR3, the DNA is TGTGCCAGTAGTATTGGACAGGGGAAACCCTACGAGCAGTACTTC. The full variable domain, in which reference TRBV19 and TRBJ2-7 provide the parts outside the CDR3, is DGGITQSPKYLFRKEGQNVTLSCEQNLNHDAMYWYRQDPGQGLRLIYYSQIVNDFQKGDIAEGYSVSREKKESFPLTVTSAQKNPTAFYLCASSIGQGKPYEQYFGPGTRLTVT.

The gene calls are TRBV5-4 and TRBJ2-2, with TRBD2 matching 11 bases. Trimming at V came to 4 bases and at J to 4 bases, leaving 6 bases not matched to a gene. Germline V gene data show CDR1 as SGHNT and CDR2 as YYREEE (reference sequence). The CDR3 runs 16 residues. This chain's CDR3 is CASSLIAGGRTGELFF. The CDR3 DNA is TGTGCCAGCAGCCTCATAGCGGGGGGGCGCACCGGGGAGCTGTTTTTT.

This chain uses TRBV9 with TRBJ1-4, with D possibly matching TRBD1 (6 bases). V was trimmed by 4 bases and J by 2 bases, leaving 9 bases between them. From germline, CDR1 is SGDLS and CDR2 YYNGEE. There are 14 residues in the CDR3. CDR3: CASSQGQTNEKLFF. In nucleotides, the CDR3 is TGTGCCAGCAGCCAGGGGCAGACTAATGAAAAACTGTTTTTT.

The chain links TRBV2 to TRBJ1-5; 12 nucleotides match TRBD1. Germline assignment: CDR1 SNHLY and CDR2 FYNNEI. The CDR3 spans 18 residues. Trimming cost V 6 bases and J 1 base; bases outside gene matches: 10. The CDR3 DNA reads TGTGCCAGCAGGCCTACCGGGACAGGGGGCAAGAGCAATCAGCCCCAGCATTTT. It specifies CASRPTGTGGKSNQPQHF.